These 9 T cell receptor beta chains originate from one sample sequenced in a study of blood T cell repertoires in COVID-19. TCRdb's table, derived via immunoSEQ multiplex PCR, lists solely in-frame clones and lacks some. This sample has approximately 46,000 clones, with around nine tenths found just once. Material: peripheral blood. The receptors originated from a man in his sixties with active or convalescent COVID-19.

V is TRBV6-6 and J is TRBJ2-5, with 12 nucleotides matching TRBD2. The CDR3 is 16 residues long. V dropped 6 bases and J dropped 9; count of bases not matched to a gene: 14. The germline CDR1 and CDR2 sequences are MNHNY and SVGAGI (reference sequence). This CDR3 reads CASSRSLAGGTGAQYF. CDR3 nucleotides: TGTGCCAGCAGCCGTAGTCTAGCGGGGGGGACCGGGGCCCAGTACTTC.

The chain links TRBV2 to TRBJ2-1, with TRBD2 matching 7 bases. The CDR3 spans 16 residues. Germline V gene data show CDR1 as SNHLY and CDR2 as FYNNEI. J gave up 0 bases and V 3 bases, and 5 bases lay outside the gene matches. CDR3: CASSETRDYSYNEQFF. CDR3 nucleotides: TGTGCCAGCAGTGAGACCCGGGACTACTCCTACAATGAGCAGTTCTTC.

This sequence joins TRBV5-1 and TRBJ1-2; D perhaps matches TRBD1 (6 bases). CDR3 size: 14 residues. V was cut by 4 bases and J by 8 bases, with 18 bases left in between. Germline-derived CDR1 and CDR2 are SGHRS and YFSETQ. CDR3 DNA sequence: TGCGCCAGCAGCCCAGGGGACCCCACTTGGGGCTACACCTTC. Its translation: CASSPGDPTWGYTF.

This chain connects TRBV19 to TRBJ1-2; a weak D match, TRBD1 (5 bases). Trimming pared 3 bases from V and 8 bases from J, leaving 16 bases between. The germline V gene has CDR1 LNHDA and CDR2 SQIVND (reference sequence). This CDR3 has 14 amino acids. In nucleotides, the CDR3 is TGTGCCAGTAGTATTTCCAGGGCCGAGCTGGGCTACACCTTC. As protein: CASSISRAELGYTF.

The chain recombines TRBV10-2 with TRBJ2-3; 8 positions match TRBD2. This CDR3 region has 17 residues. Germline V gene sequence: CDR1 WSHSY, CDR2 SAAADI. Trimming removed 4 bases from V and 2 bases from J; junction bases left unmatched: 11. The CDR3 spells CASSVRVGGGYTDTQYF. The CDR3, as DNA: TGCGCCAGCAGTGTCCGCGTGGGCGGGGGGTACACAGATACGCAGTATTTT.

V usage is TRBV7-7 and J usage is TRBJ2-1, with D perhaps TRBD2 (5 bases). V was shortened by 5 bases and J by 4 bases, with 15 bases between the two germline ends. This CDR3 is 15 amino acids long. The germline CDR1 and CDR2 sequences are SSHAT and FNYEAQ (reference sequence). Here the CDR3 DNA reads TGTGCCAGCAGCGTGGCCCCCGGGGAATACAATGAGCAGTTCTTC. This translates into CASSVAPGEYNEQFF. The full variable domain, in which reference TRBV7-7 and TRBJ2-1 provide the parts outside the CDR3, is GAGVSQSPRYKVTKRGQDVTLRCDPISSHATLYWYQQALGQGPEFLTYFNYEAQPDKSGLPSDRFSAERPEGSISTLTIQRTEQRDSAMYRCASSVAPGEYNEQFFGPGTRLTVL.

CDR3 DNA sequence: TGCGCCAGCAGCCAAGATCCGAGCGGCGACGGGTACGAGCAGTACTTC. Protein: CASSQDPSGDGYEQYF. The genes are TRBV4-1 and TRBJ2-7; D perhaps matches TRBD2 (5 bases). The germline V and J ends were trimmed by 0 bases and 4 bases, with 16 bases remaining between them. Per germline, CDR1 MGHRA and CDR2 YSYEKL. This CDR3 is built from 16 residues.

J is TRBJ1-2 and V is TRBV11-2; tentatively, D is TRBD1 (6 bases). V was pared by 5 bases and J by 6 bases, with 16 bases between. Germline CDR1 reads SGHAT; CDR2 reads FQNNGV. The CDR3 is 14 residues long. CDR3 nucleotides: TGTGCCAGCAGCCGCTGGGCAGGGGCCGATGGCTACACCTTC. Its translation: CASSRWAGADGYTF.

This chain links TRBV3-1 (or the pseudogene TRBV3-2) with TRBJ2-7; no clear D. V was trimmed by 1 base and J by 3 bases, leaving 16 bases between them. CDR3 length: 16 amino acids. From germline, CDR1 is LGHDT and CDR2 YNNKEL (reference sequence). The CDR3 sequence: CASSQGFDSLHYEQYF. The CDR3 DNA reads TGTGCCAGCAGCCAAGGTTTCGATAGCCTGCACTACGAGCAGTACTTC.